This T cell receptor (beta chain) is drawn from a study of blood T cell repertoires in COVID-19 (dated by TCRdb to about 2020). Background for the entire study: Samples covering the acute and convalescent phases of COVID-19 were provided by collaborators in the United States, Italy and Spain. The prospective study material was composed of cDNA or gDNA derived from T cells, B-cell-depleted T cells, or PBMCs. Subjects who had been exposed to COVID-19, were actively infected with it, or had recovered from it provided the deeply sampled blood TCRbeta repertoires that made up the dataset. A freely available public database, intended as a resource for researchers studying the immune response to SARS-CoV-2, is where the repertoires were released. The samples were drawn from two sources: the first 160 participants of the ongoing ImmuneRACE study, and fewer than 1,500 subjects contributed by 6 global collaborators. The sample metadata nearly always contained a de-identified subject ID, COVID-19 status, age in years and sex. Where available, HLA class I and class II types were taken from metadata supplied by the sample provider and were not determined by assay-based typing. What the study reported, not specific to this receptor: Clinical and demographic metadata were provided uncurated, with the amount varying by source and participant.

As regards this clone: Its antigen specificity is not known. Base qualities are not recorded, but no much larger clone differs from it by a single base.

In Seattle, one collaborating source enrolled patients while the infection was active and tracked those patients longitudinally over the course of disease. Collaborating institutions collected whole blood in K2EDTA tubes following their own protocols. For TCRbeta analysis, collaborator samples were shipped as frozen whole blood, as isolated PBMCs, or as DNA extracted from either sample type. TCRbeta CDR3 regions were amplified from genomic DNA using the immunoSEQ Assay, a bias-controlled multiplex PCR. As for how the authors treated the data: Nucleated cell counts per sample were estimated from amplification of reference gene primers within the assay. To quantify the absolute abundance of each unique TCRbeta CDR3 rearrangement, sequence reads were collapsed and filtered. Productive Simpson clonality was computed per sample as the square root of Simpson's diversity index over productive rearrangements. As stored in TCRdb, this immuneACCESS dataset retains in-frame rearrangements with V and J assigned. A fraction of the clones does not appear; measured against another copy, unresolved V genes explain less than half of the discrepancy, and the remainder lacks a known reason. The V and J calls and the clone size are those of that table, but D and trimming were determined from the DNA. This sample comprises 150,000 to 200,000 clones, approximately 85% of them detected only once. Together, the top ten hold 8.1% of the sample.

The germline V gene (reference sequence) supplies CDR1 GTSNPN and CDR2 SVGIG. Clipping removes 1 base from V and 8 bases from J, with 5 as the unmatched junction base count. The CDR3 numbers 13 residues from cysteine through phenylalanine. Only the CDR3 portion is preserved as DNA: 39 bases, with reading frame beginning at the first base. The chain is assembled from TRBV30 and TRBJ2-1; 7 bases in the junction line up with TRBD2. This sequence originates from a woman between 55 and 75 years old with COVID-19, enrolled during active disease. Sequenced sample: peripheral blood. The CDR3 reads CAWSGGGRDEQFF. In nucleotides, the sequence is TGTGCCTGGAGTGGGGGCGGGAGAGATGAGCAGTTCTTC.